The next 11 T cell receptor beta chains were all read from a single sample in a study of radiotherapy plus CTLA-4 blockade in lung cancer. Some clones are missing from TCRdb's copy, which holds only in-frame ones; the method was immunoSEQ multiplex PCR. The data hold 50,000 or so clones, with 65% to 85% observed a single time. The input for sequencing was peripheral blood, taken from a patient treated with radiotherapy plus ipilimumab. The receptors originated from a human donor with non-small cell lung cancer who had stable disease on radiotherapy plus ipilimumab.

The chain links TRBV11-2 to TRBJ1-3; a weak D match, TRBD1 (5 bases). The CDR3 runs to 13 residues. Trimming removed 3 bases at V and 10 bases at J, with 13 bases between. Looked up from germline, CDR1 is SGHAT and CDR2 is FQNNGV. The CDR3 spells CASSLNRRETIYF. CDR3 nucleotide sequence: TGTGCCAGCAGCTTGAACAGGCGGGAAACCATATATTTT. Full variable domain (remainder filled in from reference TRBV11-2 and TRBJ1-3): EAGVAQSPRYKIIEKRQSVAFWCNPISGHATLYWYQQILGQGPKLLIQFQNNGVVDDSQLPKDRFSAERLKGVDSTLKIQPAKLEDSAVYLCASSLNRRETIYFGEGSWLTVV.

Points on this clone: Distinct nucleotide sequences in the sample also encode this CDR3. The chain couples TRBV10-2 to TRBJ1-1; D is uncertain. The CDR3 loop spans 11 amino acids. The V gene's germline CDR1 is WSHSY and CDR2 SAAADI. V was trimmed by 6 bases and J by 6 bases, leaving 8 bases between them. CDR3 protein: CASSASAEAFF. The CDR3 DNA reads TGCGCCAGCAGCGCTAGCGCTGAAGCTTTCTTT.

The chain carries TRBV1 and TRBJ2-7; TRBD2 was called by the table and not checked on the DNA. TRBV1 constitutes a pseudogene. The CDR3 is 15 amino acids. The CDR3 DNA is TGCACCAGCAGCCAAGGGTCGGGGTGGGCCTACGAGCAGTACGTC. Its protein product is CTSSQGSGWAYEQYV.

The chain combines TRBV5-1 with TRBJ1-3; the D is unclear. Trimming took 9 bases from V and 1 from J, leaving 11 bases between them. The CDR3 has 13 residues. Per the germline V gene, CDR1 is SGHRS and CDR2 is YFSETQ. The chain's CDR3 is CAKDRLSGNTIYF. For the CDR3, the DNA is TGCGCCAAAGACCGCCTATCTGGAAACACCATATATTTT.

The chain links TRBV9 to TRBJ2-2, with a tentative D call TRBD2 (6 bases). Trimming left V 0 bases short and J 1 base short, with 10 bases between. CDR1 and CDR2 from the germline V gene are SGDLS and YYNGEE. The CDR3 contains 16 residues. Here the CDR3 reads CASSVGAGGNTGELFF. The CDR3 nucleotides are TGTGCCAGCAGCGTAGGAGCGGGCGGGAACACCGGGGAGCTGTTTTTT. The full variable domain, completed using reference TRBV9 and TRBJ2-2, is DSGVTQTPKHLITATGQRVTLRCSPRSGDLSVYWYQQSLDQGLQFLIQYYNGEERAKGNILERFSAQQFPDLHSELNLSSLELGDSALYFCASSVGAGGNTGELFFGEGSRLTVL.

The genes are TRBV13 and TRBJ1-4, with no clear D. Germline V lookup: CDR1 PRHDT, CDR2 FYEKMQ (reference sequence). The CDR3 sequence is 15 residues long. Trimming shortened V by 0 bases and J by 5 bases, and 10 bases separated the two germline ends. The CDR3 DNA sequence: TGTGCCAGCAGCTTAGGCCGGCAGATGAATGAAAAACTGTTTTTT. Translation: CASSLGRQMNEKLFF. The complete variable domain, with remaining parts taken from reference TRBV13 and TRBJ1-4, reads AAGVIQSPRHLIKEKRETATLKCYPIPRHDTVYWYQQGPGQDPQFLISFYEKMQSDKGSIPDRFSAQQFSDYHSELNMSSLELGDSALYFCASSLGRQMNEKLFFGSGTQLSVL.

The chain employs TRBV7-7 and TRBJ2-3; 10 positions match TRBD2. The CDR3 consists of 14 residues. V lost 5 bases to trimming and J lost 4 bases; unmatched junction nucleotides: 3. CDR1 is SSHAT and CDR2 is FNYEAQ in the germline V gene (reference sequence). CDR3 sequence: CASSPGLAADTQYF. The CDR3 nucleotides are TGTGCCAGCAGCCCCGGACTAGCGGCAGATACGCAGTATTTT.

This clone was detected only a few times. V gene TRBV10-1 combines with J gene TRBJ2-7; 10 positions match TRBD1. CDR1 WNHNN and CDR2 SYGVQD come from the germline V gene (reference sequence). Germline trimming cut 6 bases from V and 2 bases from J; bases unmatched to any gene: 10. There are 16 residues in the CDR3. As DNA, the CDR3 is TGCGCCAGCAGCAAAAATACGGGACAGGGGACCTACGAGCAGTACTTC. Protein product: CASSKNTGQGTYEQYF.

V gene TRBV10-3 combines with J gene TRBJ2-5, with unresolved D. The J call may be incorrect, as the DNA end agrees better with TRBJ2-7. Germline-derived CDR1 and CDR2 are ENHRY and SYGVKD. The CDR3 covers 12 residues. The CDR3 region has the DNA TGTGCCATCAGTGAAACCACATACGAGCAGTACTTC. It specifies CAISETTYEQYF.

V gene TRBV4-2 combines with J gene TRBJ1-1; no definite D call. Germline assignment: CDR1 LGHNA and CDR2 YNFKEQ. CDR3 length equals 14 residues. V dropped 0 bases and J dropped 0 bases, with 5 bases sitting between them. The CDR3 DNA reads as TGTGCCAGCAGCCAAGATTCCATGAACACTGAAGCTTTCTTT. It specifies CASSQDSMNTEAFF.

This clone appeared a few times. V and J are TRBV2 and TRBJ1-4; tentative D call: TRBD1 (6 bases). Germline loops: CDR1 SNHLY, CDR2 FYNNEI. Trimming removed 6 bases at V and 4 bases at J, with 12 bases between. The CDR3 consists of 14 residues. The CDR3 loop is CASRETGDNEKLFF. CDR3 DNA sequence: TGTGCCAGCAGGGAGACAGGTGATAATGAAAAACTGTTTTTT.